The 9 T cell receptor beta chains listed next were all sequenced from one sample in a study of T cell repertoires in cytomegalovirus infection. These receptors have no identified antigens. TCRdb reprocessed the reads with MiXCR, giving one entry per CDR3 protein. The table includes fewer than 650,000 distinct CDR3 sequences, under 45% detected once. The sample here was cultured PBMCs, taken from culture after CMV antigen stimulation. These receptors all come from a human donor in good health (CMV status not recorded). Some clones in this sample may be carry-over from other donors' samples.

For this clonotype: A much larger clonotype is one base distant, so this may be a read error. The rearrangement links TRBV7-2 to TRBJ2-3; no clear D. Between the trimmed V and J ends, which lost 5 bases and 5 bases, there was a span of 11 bases. The germline V gene encodes CDR1 SGHTA and CDR2 FQGNSA. The CDR3 extends over 13 amino acids. The CDR3 DNA is TGTGCCAGCAGCGGCCAAACCAGAGATACGCAGTATTTT. This codes for CASSGQTRDTQYF.

The rearrangement joins TRBV7-2 to TRBJ2-7; D is uncertain. V lost 5 bases and J lost 2, with 13 bases in between. Germline V CDR1 and CDR2: SGHTA, FQGNSA. The CDR3 loop spans 14 amino acids. The CDR3 region is CASSPGPTTYEQYF. The DNA for the CDR3 is TGTGCCAGCAGCCCAGGTCCCACCACCTACGAGCAGTACTTC.

The J gene is TRBJ1-2, the V gene TRBV5-1; a weak D match, TRBD1 (6 bases). V dropped 3 bases and J dropped 3 bases, with 15 bases sitting between them. This CDR3 has 15 amino acids. Germline V gene sequence: CDR1 SGHRS, CDR2 YFSETQ. The CDR3 region has the DNA TGCGCCAGCAGCTCGGCCGGGACAATCGACTATGGCTACACCTTC. This gives the protein CASSSAGTIDYGYTF.

The J gene is TRBJ2-2, the V gene TRBV12-3 or TRBV12-4; TRBD1 might be the D (6 bases). The CDR3 has 16 amino acids. Trimming removed 6 bases at V and 6 bases at J, with 20 bases between. The CDR3 DNA reads as TGTGCCAGCAGGGATGGAGGACAACAGGGCCCCGGGGAGCTGTTTTTT. Residues: CASRDGGQQGPGELFF.

This clonotype showed up just a few times. The rearrangement joins TRBV20-1 to TRBJ1-6; D remains unclear. Germline lookup yields CDR1 DFQATT and CDR2 SNEGSKA (reference sequence). This CDR3 has 12 amino acids. Trimming stripped 4 bases from V and 9 bases from J, with 10 bases between. This chain's CDR3 is CSATPGSSPLHF. The CDR3 coding sequence is TGCAGTGCTACCCCAGGCAGTTCACCCCTCCACTTT.

The chain uses TRBV5-6 and TRBJ2-3; maybe TRBD1 (5 bases). V gave up 1 base and J gave up 4 bases, with 19 bases separating them. The CDR3 contains 17 residues. Germline lookup yields CDR1 SGHDT and CDR2 YYEEEE. The DNA of the CDR3 is TGTGCCAGCAGCTTGTTCCAGGGCCTTGTTTTATCAGATACGCAGTATTTT. Encoded protein: CASSLFQGLVLSDTQYF.

J is TRBJ2-1 and V is TRBV6-6, with 12 bases that match TRBD2. This CDR3 is 15 amino acids long. Looked up from germline, CDR1 is MNHNY and CDR2 is SVGAGI (reference sequence). Trimming removed 4 bases from V and 5 bases from J; junction bases left unmatched: 3. In DNA, the CDR3 is TGTGCCAGCAGTTCCGGACTAGCGGGGCACAATGAGCAGTTCTTC. Translation: CASSSGLAGHNEQFF.

A few counts support this clonotype. V and J are TRBV19 and TRBJ2-1; 8 bases fit TRBD1. CDR1 LNHDA and CDR2 SQIVND come from the germline V gene (reference sequence). The CDR3 extends over 16 amino acids. V shed 6 bases, J shed 0 bases, and the junction held 7 bases outside the gene matches. CDR3 sequence reads: CASRQGAVLSYNEQFF. The CDR3 DNA follows: TGTGCCAGTAGGCAGGGGGCGGTTCTCTCCTACAATGAGCAGTTCTTC.

There are a few counts of this clonotype. V and J are TRBV20-1 and TRBJ2-7; TRBD2 aligns across 9 bases. This CDR3 contains 16 residues. CDR1 DFQATT and CDR2 SNEGSKA come from the germline V gene (reference sequence). The J segment lost 0 bases and the V segment lost 0 bases, leaving 6 bases of the junction unmatched. CDR3 region: CSARDLAGGSSYEQYF. Here the CDR3 DNA reads TGCAGTGCTAGAGATCTCGCGGGGGGGAGCTCCTACGAGCAGTACTTC.